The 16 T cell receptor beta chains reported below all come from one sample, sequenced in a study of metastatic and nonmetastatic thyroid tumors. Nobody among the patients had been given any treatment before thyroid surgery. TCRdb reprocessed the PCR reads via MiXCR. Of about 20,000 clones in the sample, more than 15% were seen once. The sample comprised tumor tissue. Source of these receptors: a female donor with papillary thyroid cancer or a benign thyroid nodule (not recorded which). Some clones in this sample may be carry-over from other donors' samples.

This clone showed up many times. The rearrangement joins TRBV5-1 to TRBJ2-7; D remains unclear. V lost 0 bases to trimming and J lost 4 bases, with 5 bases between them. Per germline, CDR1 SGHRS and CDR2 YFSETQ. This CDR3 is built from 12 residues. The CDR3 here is CASSLEGYEQYF. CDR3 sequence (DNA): TGCGCCAGCAGCTTGGAAGGGTACGAGCAGTACTTC.

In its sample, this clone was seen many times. CDR3 coding DNA: TGTGCCATCAGTGAAGGGGTGCATAATTCACCCCTCCACTTT. It specifies CAISEGVHNSPLHF. This sequence joins TRBV10-3 and TRBJ1-6; perhaps TRBD1 as D (5 bases). In germline, CDR1 is ENHRY, CDR2 SYGVKD. Trimming stripped 3 bases from V and 5 bases from J, with 8 bases between. CDR3 length: 14 amino acids.

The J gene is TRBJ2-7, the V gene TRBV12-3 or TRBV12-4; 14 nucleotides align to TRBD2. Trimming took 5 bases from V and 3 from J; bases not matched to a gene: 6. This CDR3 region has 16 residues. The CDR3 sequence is CASSPGTSGRYYEQYF. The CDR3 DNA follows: TGTGCCAGCAGTCCCGGGACTAGCGGGAGATACTACGAGCAGTACTTC.

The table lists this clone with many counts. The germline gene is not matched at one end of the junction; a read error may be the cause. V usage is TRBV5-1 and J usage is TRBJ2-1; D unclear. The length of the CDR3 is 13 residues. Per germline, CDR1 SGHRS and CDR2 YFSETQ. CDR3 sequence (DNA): TGCGCCAGCAGCTTGGCCTCTGAGATGGCCCTGATCTTC. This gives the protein CASSLASEMALIF.

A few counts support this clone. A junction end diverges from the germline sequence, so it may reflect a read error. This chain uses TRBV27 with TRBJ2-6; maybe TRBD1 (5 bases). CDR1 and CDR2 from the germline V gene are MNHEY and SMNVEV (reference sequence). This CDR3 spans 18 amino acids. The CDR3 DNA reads TGTGCCAGCAGCCCACGTTCGGTCGACCCCTCTGGGGCCAACGTACTGAATTTC. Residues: CASSPRSVDPSGANVLNF.

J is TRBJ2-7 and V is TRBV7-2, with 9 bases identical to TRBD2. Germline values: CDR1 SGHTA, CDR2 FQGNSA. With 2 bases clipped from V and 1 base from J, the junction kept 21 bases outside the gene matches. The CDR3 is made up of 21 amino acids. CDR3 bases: TGTGCCAGCAGCTTATTAGGCCCGGGGACTAGCTCGTTTCGGTTTTCCTACGAGCAGTACTTC. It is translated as CASSLLGPGTSSFRFSYEQYF. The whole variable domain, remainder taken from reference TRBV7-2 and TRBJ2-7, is GAGVSQSPSNKVTEKGKDVELRCDPISGHTALYWYRQSLGQGLEFLIYFQGNSAPDKSGLPSDRFSAERTGGSVSTLTIQRTQQEDSAVYLCASSLLGPGTSSFRFSYEQYFGPGTRLTVT.

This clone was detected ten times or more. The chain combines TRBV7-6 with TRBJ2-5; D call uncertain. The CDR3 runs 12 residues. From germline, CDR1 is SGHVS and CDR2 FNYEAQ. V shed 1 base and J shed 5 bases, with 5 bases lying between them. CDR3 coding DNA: TGTGCCAGCAGCTTAGGAAGGGAGACCCAGTACTTC. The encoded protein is CASSLGRETQYF.

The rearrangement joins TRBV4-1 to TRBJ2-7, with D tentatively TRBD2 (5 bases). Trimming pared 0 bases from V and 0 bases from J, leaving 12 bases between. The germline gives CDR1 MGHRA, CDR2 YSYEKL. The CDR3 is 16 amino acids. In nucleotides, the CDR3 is TGCGCCAGCAGCCAAGAATTCGGGGTCGCCTCCTACGAGCAGTACTTC. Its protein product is CASSQEFGVASYEQYF.

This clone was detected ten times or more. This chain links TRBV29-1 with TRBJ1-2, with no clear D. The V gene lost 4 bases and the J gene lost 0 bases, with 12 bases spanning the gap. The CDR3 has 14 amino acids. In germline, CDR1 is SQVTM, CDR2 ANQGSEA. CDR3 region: CSVARGQTNYGYTF. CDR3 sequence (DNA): TGCAGCGTTGCAAGAGGGCAGACTAACTATGGCTACACCTTC.

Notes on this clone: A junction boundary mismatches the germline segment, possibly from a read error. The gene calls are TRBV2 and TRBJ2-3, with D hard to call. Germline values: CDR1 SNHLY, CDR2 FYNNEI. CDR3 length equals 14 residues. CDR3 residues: CVSSSGSPADTQYF. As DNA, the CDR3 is TGTGTCAGCAGTTCAGGCTCCCCCGCAGATACGCAGTATTTT. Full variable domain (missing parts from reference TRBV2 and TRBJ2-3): EPEVTQTPSHQVTQMGQEVILRCVPISNHLYFYWYRQILGQKVEFLVSFYNNEISEKSEIFDDQFSVERPDGSNFTLKIRSTKLEDSAMYFCVSSSGSPADTQYFGPGTRLTVL.

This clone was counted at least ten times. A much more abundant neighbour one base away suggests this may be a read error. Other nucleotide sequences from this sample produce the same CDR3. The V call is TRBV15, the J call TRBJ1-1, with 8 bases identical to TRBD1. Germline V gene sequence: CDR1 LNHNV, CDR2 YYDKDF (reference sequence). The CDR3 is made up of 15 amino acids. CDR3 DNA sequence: TGTGCCACCAGCCTCCCCCAGGGGGCTGGCACTGAGGCTTTCTTT. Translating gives CATSLPQGAGTEAFF.

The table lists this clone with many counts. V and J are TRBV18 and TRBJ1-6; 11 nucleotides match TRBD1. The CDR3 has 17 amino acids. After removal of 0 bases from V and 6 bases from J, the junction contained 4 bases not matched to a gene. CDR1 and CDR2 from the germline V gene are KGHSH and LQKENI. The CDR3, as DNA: TGTGCCAGCTCACCACCCCTCGGACAGGGGGCTAATTCACCCCTCCACTTT. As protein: CASSPPLGQGANSPLHF. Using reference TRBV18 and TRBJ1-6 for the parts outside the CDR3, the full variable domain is NAGVMQNPRHLVRRRGQEARLRCSPMKGHSHVYWYRQLPEEGLKFMVYLQKENIIDESGMPKERFSAEFPKEGPSILRIQQVVRGDSAAYFCASSPPLGQGANSPLHFGNGTRLTVT.

CDR3 amino acids: CSDSWVEAKYF. CDR3 DNA sequence: TGCAGTGATAGCTGGGTAGAGGCCAAGTACTTC. The chain has TRBV20-1 and TRBJ2-5; D gene unclear. The CDR3 is made up of 11 amino acids. Between the trimmed V and J ends, which lost 7 bases and 12 bases, there was a span of 18 bases. CDR1 is DFQATT, CDR2 SNEGSKA, per germline (reference sequence).

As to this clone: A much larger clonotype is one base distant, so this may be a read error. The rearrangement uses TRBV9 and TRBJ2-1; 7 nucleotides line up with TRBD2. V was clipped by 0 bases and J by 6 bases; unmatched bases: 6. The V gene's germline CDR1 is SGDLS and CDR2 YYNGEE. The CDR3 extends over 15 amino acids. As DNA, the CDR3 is TGTGCCAGCAGCGTAGTGGCGGGAGAGCGCAATGAGCAGTTCTTC. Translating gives CASSVVAGERNEQFF.

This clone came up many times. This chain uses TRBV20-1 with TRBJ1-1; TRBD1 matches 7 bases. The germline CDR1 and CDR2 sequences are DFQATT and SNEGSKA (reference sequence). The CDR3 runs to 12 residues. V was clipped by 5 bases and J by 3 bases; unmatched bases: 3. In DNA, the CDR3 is TGCAGTGCTGACAGGGAGGACACTGAAGCTTTCTTT. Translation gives CSADREDTEAFF.

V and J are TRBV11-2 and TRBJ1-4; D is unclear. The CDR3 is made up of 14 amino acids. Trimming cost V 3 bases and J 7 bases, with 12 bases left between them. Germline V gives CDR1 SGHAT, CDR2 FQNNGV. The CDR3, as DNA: TGTGCCAGCAGCTTCGCTGGCCTTAGTGAAAAACTGTTTTTT. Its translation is CASSFAGLSEKLFF.